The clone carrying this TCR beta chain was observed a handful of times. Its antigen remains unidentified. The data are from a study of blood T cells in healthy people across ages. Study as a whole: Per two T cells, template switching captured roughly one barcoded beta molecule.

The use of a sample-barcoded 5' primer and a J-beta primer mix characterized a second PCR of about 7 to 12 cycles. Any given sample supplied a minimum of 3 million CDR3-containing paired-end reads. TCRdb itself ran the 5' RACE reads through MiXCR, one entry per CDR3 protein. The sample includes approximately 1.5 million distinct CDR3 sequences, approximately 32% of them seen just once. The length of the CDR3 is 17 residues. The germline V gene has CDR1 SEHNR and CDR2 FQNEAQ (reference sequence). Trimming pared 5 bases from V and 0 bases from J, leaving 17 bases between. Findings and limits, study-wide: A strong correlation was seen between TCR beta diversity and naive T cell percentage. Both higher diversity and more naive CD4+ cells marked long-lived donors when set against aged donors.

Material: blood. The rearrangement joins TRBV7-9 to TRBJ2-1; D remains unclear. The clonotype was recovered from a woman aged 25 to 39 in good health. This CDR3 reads CASSPKGTASSYNEQFF. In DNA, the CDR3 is TGTGCCAGCAGCCCAAAGGGAACGGCGAGCTCCTACAATGAGCAGTTCTTC.